A selection of T cell receptor beta chains follows, all from one sample in a study of T-cell memory formation after mild COVID-19. In TCRdb, the 5' RACE reads were re-called with MiXCR into one record per CDR3 protein. The table records around 320,000 distinct CDR3 sequences, 25% to 30% of them present only once. Sequencing was done on a sample of PBMCs or a T cell subset sorted from them (not recorded which). These receptors all stem from an adult woman who had mild COVID-19 (a few samples of this study predate the infection). Cell type and time point are not known. CDR3s include the opening cysteine and the closing phenylalanine or tryptophan. Each record gives: V gene, D gene, J gene, clone size, CDR3 protein. D genes are given only for firm matches. Clone size, where shown, is once, few, many, or a class for clones that have expanded.

V: TRBV19; D: NA; J: TRBJ2-1; size: NA; CDR3: CATADRVTPSYNEQFF
V: TRBV2; D: NA; J: TRBJ1-2; size: NA; CDR3: CASSYSNQGRYGYTF
V: TRBV25-1; D: TRBD1; J: TRBJ2-7; size: NA; CDR3: CASSETDRLEEQYF
V: TRBV30; D: TRBD1; J: TRBJ2-2; size: NA; CDR3: CAWSPDRGVRLSGELFF
V: TRBV29-1; D: NA; J: TRBJ2-6; size: NA; CDR3: CSVRDTIPASGANVLTF
V: TRBV7-9; D: TRBD2; J: TRBJ2-3; size: NA; CDR3: CASSNELASLTDTQYF
V: TRBV27; D: TRBD1; J: TRBJ2-2; size: NA; CDR3: CASTRWTGGIGELFF
V: TRBV29-1; D: NA; J: TRBJ1-2; size: NA; CDR3: CSVGGNPDYGYTF
V: TRBV9; D: NA; J: TRBJ2-1; size: few; CDR3: CASSGGTDNEQFF
V: TRBV6-1; D: NA; J: TRBJ1-2; size: NA; CDR3: CASSGGGGNSHGYTF
V: TRBV27; D: TRBD1; J: TRBJ1-1; size: NA; CDR3: CASSPWRGAGGTEAFF
V: TRBV7-8; D: NA; J: TRBJ1-6; size: NA; CDR3: CASSPLGWGNSPLHF